Listed below are T cell receptor beta chains from one sample, sequenced in a study of T cells after yellow fever vaccination. TCRdb reprocessed the 5' RACE reads with MiXCR, giving one entry per CDR3 protein. The sample lists under 300,000 distinct CDR3 sequences, around 6.7% occurring once. The sample consisted of CD4+ T cells sorted from PBMCs, taken on the day of the yellow fever booster vaccination. The source is a man aged 25-45 years who received the YFV17D yellow fever vaccine. The CDR3 runs from the conserved cysteine through the conserved F or W. The D gene is left open where the match is weak. Only part of the rows carry a size: once, few, many, or a class if the clone is expanded.

D gene: TRBD2; J gene: TRBJ2-4; V gene: TRBV5-1; clone size: few; CDR3 DNA: TGCGCCAGCAGCTTGGAGGTAGCGGGAAGGGCCAAAAACATTCAGTACTTC; CDR3 protein: CASSLEVAGRAKNIQYF
D gene: NA; J gene: TRBJ2-7; V gene: TRBV5-5; clone size: NA; CDR3 DNA: TGTGCCAGCAGCTCCGCCTATGGCGAGCAGTACTTC; CDR3 protein: CASSSAYGEQYF
D gene: NA; J gene: TRBJ2-5; V gene: TRBV10-3; clone size: many; CDR3 DNA: TGTGCCAATAGCCGGGACGGCCAAGAGACCCAGTACTTC; CDR3 protein: CANSRDGQETQYF
D gene: TRBD1; J gene: TRBJ1-2; V gene: TRBV10-3; clone size: many; CDR3 DNA: TGTGCCATCAGGGGGGGACAGGGGGAAGTCTACACCTTC; CDR3 protein: CAIRGGQGEVYTF
D gene: TRBD2; J gene: TRBJ2-5; V gene: TRBV20-1; clone size: few; CDR3 DNA: TGCAGTGCTAGAAGCGTGGTAGCGGGAGCGGCCGGGGAGACCCAGTACTTC; CDR3 protein: CSARSVVAGAAGETQYF
D gene: TRBD1; J gene: TRBJ2-3; V gene: TRBV7-8; clone size: few; CDR3 DNA: TGTGCCAGCAGCTTGGGACAGGTCCCCGATACGCAGTATTTT; CDR3 protein: CASSLGQVPDTQYF
D gene: TRBD2; J gene: TRBJ2-5; V gene: TRBV7-2; clone size: many; CDR3 DNA: TGTGCCAGCAGCCAGGGACTAGCGGGAGGGGGAGAGACCCAGTACTTC; CDR3 protein: CASSQGLAGGGETQYF
D gene: NA; J gene: TRBJ2-7; V gene: TRBV10-3; clone size: many; CDR3 DNA: TGTGCCATCAGTGCTAGTGGGTCCTCCTACGAGCAGTACTTC; CDR3 protein: CAISASGSSYEQYF
D gene: NA; J gene: TRBJ1-5; V gene: TRBV12-3/TRBV12-4; clone size: few; CDR3 DNA: TGTGCCAGCAGTTTAGGAACCGGGGACTACCAGCCCCAGCATTTT; CDR3 protein: CASSLGTGDYQPQHF
D gene: TRBD1; J gene: TRBJ2-7; V gene: TRBV14; clone size: NA; CDR3 DNA: TGTGCCAGCAGCTATAGGACAGGGTTTTACGAGCAGTACTTC; CDR3 protein: CASSYRTGFYEQYF
D gene: TRBD2; J gene: TRBJ2-1; V gene: TRBV20-1; clone size: many; CDR3 DNA: TGCAGTGCTAGACGGACTACTAGCGGGAAAGGGGATGAGCAGTTCTTC; CDR3 protein: CSARRTTSGKGDEQFF
D gene: TRBD2; J gene: TRBJ2-3; V gene: TRBV7-2; clone size: few; CDR3 DNA: TGTGCCAGCAGCTTACCGGGACTAGCGGTCACAGATACGCAGTATTTT; CDR3 protein: CASSLPGLAVTDTQYF
D gene: NA; J gene: TRBJ2-3; V gene: TRBV7-6; clone size: few; CDR3 DNA: TGTGCCAGCAGCTCCACTCCGACGGGCACAGATACGCAGTATTTT; CDR3 protein: CASSSTPTGTDTQYF
D gene: NA; J gene: TRBJ2-1; V gene: TRBV5-1; clone size: NA; CDR3 DNA: TGCGCCAGCAGCTTGGGTCCGGGAGTTGGATGGAATGAGCAGTTCTTC; CDR3 protein: CASSLGPGVGWNEQFF
D gene: NA; J gene: TRBJ2-3; V gene: TRBV4-1; clone size: few; CDR3 DNA: TGCGCCAGCAGCCATGCGGGTGCCACAGATACGCAGTATTTT; CDR3 protein: CASSHAGATDTQYF
D gene: NA; J gene: TRBJ2-1; V gene: TRBV5-1; clone size: NA; CDR3 DNA: TGCGCCAGCAGCTTGGGCCCTCTCCGGTTCTTC; CDR3 protein: CASSLGPLRFF
D gene: NA; J gene: TRBJ2-3; V gene: TRBV24-1; clone size: many; CDR3 DNA: TGTGCCACCAGTGGGGAGGTAGGGGCGGATAAAACGCAGTATTTT; CDR3 protein: CATSGEVGADKTQYF
D gene: TRBD1; J gene: TRBJ2-7; V gene: TRBV5-1; clone size: many; CDR3 DNA: TGCGCCAGCAGCTTGGAAAGGGGGCGTTACGAGCAGTACTTC; CDR3 protein: CASSLERGRYEQYF
D gene: NA; J gene: TRBJ2-3; V gene: TRBV19; clone size: many; CDR3 DNA: TGTGCCAGTATGAGGAGGCCTAGCACAGATACGCAGTATTTT; CDR3 protein: CASMRRPSTDTQYF
D gene: NA; J gene: TRBJ2-1; V gene: TRBV27; clone size: few; CDR3 DNA: TGTGCCAGCAGTTTTGGGTCCCGGGGCAATGAGCAGTTCTTC; CDR3 protein: CASSFGSRGNEQFF
D gene: TRBD1; J gene: TRBJ1-2; V gene: TRBV12-3/TRBV12-4; clone size: NA; CDR3 DNA: TGTGCCAGCAGGACAGGGGATGGGTACTATGGCTACACCTTC; CDR3 protein: CASRTGDGYYGYTF
D gene: NA; J gene: TRBJ2-7; V gene: TRBV7-9; clone size: few; CDR3 DNA: TGTGCCAGCACCGGGACTGATACCGACCCGCAGTACTTC; CDR3 protein: CASTGTDTDPQYF
D gene: NA; J gene: TRBJ2-3; V gene: TRBV12-3/TRBV12-4; clone size: NA; CDR3 DNA: TGTGCCAGCAGTTCCCGGGGGACCTTCTCCCACACAGATACGCAGTATTTT; CDR3 protein: CASSSRGTFSHTDTQYF
D gene: TRBD2; J gene: TRBJ2-3; V gene: TRBV6-1; clone size: NA; CDR3 DNA: TGTGCCAGCAGAGCGGGAACTGCTAGCACAGATACGCAGTATTTT; CDR3 protein: CASRAGTASTDTQYF
D gene: NA; J gene: TRBJ1-5; V gene: TRBV27; clone size: few; CDR3 DNA: TGTGCCAGCAGTTTATCGTTCTCGGATAGCAATCAGCCCCAGCATTTT; CDR3 protein: CASSLSFSDSNQPQHF
D gene: NA; J gene: TRBJ2-3; V gene: TRBV6-1; clone size: few; CDR3 DNA: TGTGCCAGCAGTCTCCTGTCACTAGTTCCTGGTACAGATACGCAGTATTTT; CDR3 protein: CASSLLSLVPGTDTQYF
D gene: TRBD2; J gene: TRBJ2-1; V gene: TRBV5-6; clone size: many; CDR3 DNA: TGTGCCAGCAGCTTGCTTTTTGGGACTACCGGGGAAGGTAATGAGCAGTTCTTC; CDR3 protein: CASSLLFGTTGEGNEQFF
D gene: NA; J gene: TRBJ2-7; V gene: TRBV20-1; clone size: many; CDR3 DNA: TGCAGTGCTGGGGTCGGGACTCGTACCTACGAGCAGTACTTC; CDR3 protein: CSAGVGTRTYEQYF
D gene: TRBD1; J gene: TRBJ1-1; V gene: TRBV18; clone size: few; CDR3 DNA: TGTGCCAGCTCGTCCGGGACAGGGAGGACTGAAGCTTTCTTT; CDR3 protein: CASSSGTGRTEAFF
D gene: TRBD1; J gene: TRBJ2-1; V gene: TRBV3-1; clone size: few; CDR3 DNA: TGTGCCAGCAGCCAACCGCGACAGGGTGGCAATGAGCAGTTCTTC; CDR3 protein: CASSQPRQGGNEQFF
D gene: TRBD1; J gene: TRBJ2-7; V gene: TRBV18; clone size: many; CDR3 DNA: TGTGCCAGCTCACAACAGGGGGCTTACTACGAGCAGTACTTC; CDR3 protein: CASSQQGAYYEQYF
D gene: NA; J gene: TRBJ2-1; V gene: TRBV5-1; clone size: few; CDR3 DNA: TGCGCCAGCAGCTTGTATGCGCGACATCCCTACAATGAGCAGTTCTTC; CDR3 protein: CASSLYARHPYNEQFF
D gene: NA; J gene: TRBJ2-1; V gene: TRBV5-5; clone size: NA; CDR3 DNA: TGTGCCAGCAGCTTGGCCCCTAGCTCCTACAATGAGCAGTTCTTC; CDR3 protein: CASSLAPSSYNEQFF
D gene: TRBD2; J gene: TRBJ2-2; V gene: TRBV7-2; clone size: many; CDR3 DNA: TGTGCCAGCAGCCCTCCTAGCGGGAGAGGGCGAACCGGGGAGCTGTTTTTT; CDR3 protein: CASSPPSGRGRTGELFF
D gene: TRBD1; J gene: TRBJ1-2; V gene: TRBV29-1; clone size: few; CDR3 DNA: TGCAGCGTCGGACAGGGACAGAATGGCTACACCTTC; CDR3 protein: CSVGQGQNGYTF
D gene: NA; J gene: TRBJ2-7; V gene: TRBV7-2; clone size: many; CDR3 DNA: TGTGCCAGAACTAGTAGTTCCTACGAGCAGTACTTC; CDR3 protein: CARTSSSYEQYF
D gene: TRBD1; J gene: TRBJ2-1; V gene: TRBV29-1; clone size: few; CDR3 DNA: TGCAGCGTTGCTCAGGGGGTTGAGCAGTTCTTC; CDR3 protein: CSVAQGVEQFF
D gene: TRBD1; J gene: TRBJ2-5; V gene: TRBV7-2; clone size: many; CDR3 DNA: TGTGCCAGCAGCTCAGCGGGGACAGGGAGAGAGACCCAGTACTTC; CDR3 protein: CASSSAGTGRETQYF
D gene: NA; J gene: TRBJ2-2; V gene: TRBV5-6; clone size: NA; CDR3 DNA: TGTGCCAGCAGCTGGGGGCGTGGCACCGGGGAGCTGTTTTTT; CDR3 protein: CASSWGRGTGELFF
D gene: NA; J gene: TRBJ1-6; V gene: TRBV4-3; clone size: many; CDR3 DNA: TGCGCCAGCAGCCAAGGCAGGGTTTTAAATTCACCCCTCCACTTT; CDR3 protein: CASSQGRVLNSPLHF
D gene: TRBD2; J gene: TRBJ2-1; V gene: TRBV5-4; clone size: few; CDR3 DNA: TGTGCCAGCAGCCCCTCTAGCGGGAGGGCCAATGAGCAGTTCTTC; CDR3 protein: CASSPSSGRANEQFF
D gene: NA; J gene: TRBJ1-1; V gene: TRBV19; clone size: NA; CDR3 DNA: TGTGCCAGTAGTAGGGGGCGGGCCACTGAAGCTTTCTTT; CDR3 protein: CASSRGRATEAFF
D gene: NA; J gene: TRBJ2-3; V gene: TRBV2; clone size: many; CDR3 DNA: TGTGCCAGCAATCGGGAGTCAGATACGCAGTATTTT; CDR3 protein: CASNRESDTQYF
D gene: TRBD2; J gene: TRBJ2-2; V gene: TRBV12-3/TRBV12-4; clone size: NA; CDR3 DNA: TGTGCCAGCAGGTGGGGCGGGAGCGGCACCGGGGAGCTGTTTTTT; CDR3 protein: CASRWGGSGTGELFF